This T cell receptor (beta chain) was sequenced in a study of T cells in women clearing cervical HPV infection. Study-level background: Controls gave blood once infection was undetectable; cases at lesion identification. HLA type could not be excluded as a confounder. Notes on the study in general: CIN3+ cases had significantly higher TCR repertoire richness than controls, but evenness did not differ.

All donors had a single incident cervical HPV16 infection, not prevalent. The junction had 7 bases not matched to a gene; V was cut back by 4 bases and J by 2 bases. Germline-derived CDR1 and CDR2 are LNHDA and SQIVND (reference sequence). This CDR3 is 16 amino acids long. On this clone itself: Its matching antigen is unknown. The read comes to an end 3 residues before the CDR3 does, leaving the germline J gene to fill in the end.

Measured with immunoSEQ multiplex PCR; TCRdb has only the in-frame clones, and not every one. This listing includes about 33,000 clones. The specimen was blood buffy coat. The TCR sequence derives from a woman aged 18-69 years with a cervical HPV16 infection that either progressed to CIN3+ or cleared (not recorded which). The chain combines TRBV19 with TRBJ2-3; 9 positions agree with TRBD1. CDR3 residues: CASSRPGTGLTDTQYF. CDR3 bases read: TGTGCCAGTAGTAGACCCGGGACAGGGCTCACAGATACG.